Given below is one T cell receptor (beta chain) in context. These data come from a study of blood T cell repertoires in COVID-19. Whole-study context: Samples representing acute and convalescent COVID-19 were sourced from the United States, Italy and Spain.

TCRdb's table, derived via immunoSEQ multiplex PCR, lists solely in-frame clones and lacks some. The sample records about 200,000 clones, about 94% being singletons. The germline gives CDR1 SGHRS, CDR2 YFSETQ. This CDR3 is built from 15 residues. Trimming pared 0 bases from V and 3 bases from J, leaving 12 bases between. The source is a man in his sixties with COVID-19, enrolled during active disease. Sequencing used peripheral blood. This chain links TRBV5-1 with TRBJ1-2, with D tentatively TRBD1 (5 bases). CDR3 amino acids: CASSLGGGTYYGYTF. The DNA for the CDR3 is TGCGCCAGCAGCTTGGGTGGGGGGACTTACTATGGCTACACCTTC. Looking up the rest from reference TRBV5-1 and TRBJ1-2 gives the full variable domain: KAGVTQTPRYLIKTRGQQVTLSCSPISGHRSVSWYQQTPGQGLQFLFEYFSETQRNKGNFPGRFSGRQFSNSRSEMNVSTLELGDSALYLCASSLGGGTYYGYTFGSGTRLTVV.